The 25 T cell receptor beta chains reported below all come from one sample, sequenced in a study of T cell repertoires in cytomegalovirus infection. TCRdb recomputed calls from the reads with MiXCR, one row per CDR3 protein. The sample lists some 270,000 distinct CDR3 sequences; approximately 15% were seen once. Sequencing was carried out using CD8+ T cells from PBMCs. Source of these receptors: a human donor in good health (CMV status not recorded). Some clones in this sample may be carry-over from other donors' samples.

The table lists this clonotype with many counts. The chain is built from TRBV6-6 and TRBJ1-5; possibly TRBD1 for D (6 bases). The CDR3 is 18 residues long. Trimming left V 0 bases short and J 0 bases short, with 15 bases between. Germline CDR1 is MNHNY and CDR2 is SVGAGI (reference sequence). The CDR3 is CASSYSARGLYSNQPQHF. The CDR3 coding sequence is TGTGCCAGCAGTTACTCGGCCAGGGGCCTTTATAGCAATCAGCCCCAGCATTTT.

The chain's CDR3 is CASRPGQGTYNEQFF. In nucleotides, the CDR3 is TGTGCCAGCAGACCGGGACAGGGTACCTACAATGAGCAGTTCTTC. The chain carries TRBV12-3 or TRBV12-4 and TRBJ2-1; 9 bases are a match to TRBD1. The CDR3 loop spans 15 amino acids. With 6 bases clipped from V and 2 bases from J, the junction kept 5 bases outside the gene matches.

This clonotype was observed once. The CDR3 protein is CASSHLQGVWGYTF. The CDR3, as DNA: TGTGCCAGCAGCCATTTACAGGGGGTTTGGGGCTACACCTTC. The chain is built from TRBV28 and TRBJ1-2, with TRBD1 matching over 8 bases. The CDR3 has 14 amino acids. J was trimmed by 8 bases and V by 6 bases; bases with no gene match: 11. Germline V gene lookup returns CDR1 MDHEN and CDR2 SYDVKM.

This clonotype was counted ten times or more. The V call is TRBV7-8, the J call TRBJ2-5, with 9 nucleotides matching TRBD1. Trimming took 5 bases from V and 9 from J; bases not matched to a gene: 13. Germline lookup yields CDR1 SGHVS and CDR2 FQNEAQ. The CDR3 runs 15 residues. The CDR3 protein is CASSPEGGQGWAQYF. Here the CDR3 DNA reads TGTGCCAGCAGCCCCGAAGGGGGACAGGGATGGGCCCAGTACTTC.

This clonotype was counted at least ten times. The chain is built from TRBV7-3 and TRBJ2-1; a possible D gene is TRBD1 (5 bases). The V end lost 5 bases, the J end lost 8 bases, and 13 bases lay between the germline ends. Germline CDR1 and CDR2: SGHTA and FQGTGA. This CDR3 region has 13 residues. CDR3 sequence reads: CASSETDSDEQFF. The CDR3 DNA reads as TGTGCCAGCAGCGAGACCGACAGCGATGAGCAGTTCTTC.

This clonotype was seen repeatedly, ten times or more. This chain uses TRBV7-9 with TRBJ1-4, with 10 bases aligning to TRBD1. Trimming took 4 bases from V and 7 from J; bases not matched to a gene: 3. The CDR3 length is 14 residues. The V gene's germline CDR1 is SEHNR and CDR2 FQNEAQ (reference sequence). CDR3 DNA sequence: TGTGCCAGCAGCTCGACAGGGGGCGTTGAAAAACTGTTTTTT. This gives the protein CASSSTGGVEKLFF.

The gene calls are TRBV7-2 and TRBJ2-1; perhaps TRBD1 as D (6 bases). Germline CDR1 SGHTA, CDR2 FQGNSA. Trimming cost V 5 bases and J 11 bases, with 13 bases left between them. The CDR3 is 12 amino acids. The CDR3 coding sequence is TGTGCCAGCAGCCCAGGGGTTATTCAGCAGTTCTTC. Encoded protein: CASSPGVIQQFF.

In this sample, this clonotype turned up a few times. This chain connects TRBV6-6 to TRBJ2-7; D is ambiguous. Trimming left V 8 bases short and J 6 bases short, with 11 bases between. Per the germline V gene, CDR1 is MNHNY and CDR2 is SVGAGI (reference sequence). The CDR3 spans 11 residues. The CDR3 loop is CASLGLGEQYF. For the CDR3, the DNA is TGTGCCAGCCTAGGGTTAGGCGAGCAGTACTTC.

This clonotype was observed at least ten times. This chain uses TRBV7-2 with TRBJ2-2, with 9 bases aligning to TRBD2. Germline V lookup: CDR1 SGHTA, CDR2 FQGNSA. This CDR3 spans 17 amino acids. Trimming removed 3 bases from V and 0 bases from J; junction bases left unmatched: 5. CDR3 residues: CASSFPGLAPNTGELFF. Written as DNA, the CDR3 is TGTGCCAGCAGCTTCCCCGGACTAGCGCCGAACACCGGGGAGCTGTTTTTT. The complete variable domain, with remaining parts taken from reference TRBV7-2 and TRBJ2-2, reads GAGVSQSPSNKVTEKGKDVELRCDPISGHTALYWYRQSLGQGLEFLIYFQGNSAPDKSGLPSDRFSAERTGGSVSTLTIQRTQQEDSAVYLCASSFPGLAPNTGELFFGEGSRLTVL.

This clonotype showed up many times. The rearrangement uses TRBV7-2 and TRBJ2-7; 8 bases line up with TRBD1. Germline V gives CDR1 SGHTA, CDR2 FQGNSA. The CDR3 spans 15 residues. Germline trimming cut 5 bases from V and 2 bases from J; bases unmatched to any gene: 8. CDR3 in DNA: TGTGCCAGCAGCGCAGGACAGGGAATTCCCTACGAGCAGTACTTC. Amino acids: CASSAGQGIPYEQYF.

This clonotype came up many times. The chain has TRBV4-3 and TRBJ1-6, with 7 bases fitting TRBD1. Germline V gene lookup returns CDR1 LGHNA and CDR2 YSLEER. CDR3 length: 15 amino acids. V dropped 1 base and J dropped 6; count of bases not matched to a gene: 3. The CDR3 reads CASSQGTGGNSPLHF. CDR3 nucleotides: TGCGCCAGCAGCCAAGGGACAGGCGGTAATTCACCCCTCCACTTT.

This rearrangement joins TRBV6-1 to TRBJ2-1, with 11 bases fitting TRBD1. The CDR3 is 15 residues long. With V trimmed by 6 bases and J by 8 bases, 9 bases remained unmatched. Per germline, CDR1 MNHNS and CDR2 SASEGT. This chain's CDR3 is CASRIGTGGMDEQFF. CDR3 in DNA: TGTGCCAGCAGAATCGGGACAGGGGGTATGGATGAGCAGTTCTTC.

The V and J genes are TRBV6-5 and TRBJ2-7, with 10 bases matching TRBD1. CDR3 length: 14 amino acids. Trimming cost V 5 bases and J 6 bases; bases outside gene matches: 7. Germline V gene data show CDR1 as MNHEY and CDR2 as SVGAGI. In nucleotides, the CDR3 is TGTGCCAGCAGTCGTCGGGACAGGGGTAGCGAGCAGTACTTC. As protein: CASSRRDRGSEQYF.

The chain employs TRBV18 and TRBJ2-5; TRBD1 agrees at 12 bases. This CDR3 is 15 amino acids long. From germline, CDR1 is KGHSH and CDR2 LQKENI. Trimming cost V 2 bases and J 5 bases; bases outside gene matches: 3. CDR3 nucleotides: TGTGCCAGCTCACCAGGGACAGGGGGCGTGGAGACCCAGTACTTC. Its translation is CASSPGTGGVETQYF.

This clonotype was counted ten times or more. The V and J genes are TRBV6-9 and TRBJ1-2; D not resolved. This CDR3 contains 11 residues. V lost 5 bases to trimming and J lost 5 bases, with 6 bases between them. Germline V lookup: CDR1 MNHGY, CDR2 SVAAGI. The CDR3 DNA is TGTGCCAGCAGTACCCAATATGGCTACACCTTC. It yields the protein CASSTQYGYTF.

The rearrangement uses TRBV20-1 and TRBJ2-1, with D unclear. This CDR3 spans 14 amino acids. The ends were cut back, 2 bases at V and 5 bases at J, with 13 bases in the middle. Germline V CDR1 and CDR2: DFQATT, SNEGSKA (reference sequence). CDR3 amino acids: CSARNLPGNNEQFF. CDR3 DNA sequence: TGCAGTGCTAGAAACCTGCCGGGTAACAATGAGCAGTTCTTC.

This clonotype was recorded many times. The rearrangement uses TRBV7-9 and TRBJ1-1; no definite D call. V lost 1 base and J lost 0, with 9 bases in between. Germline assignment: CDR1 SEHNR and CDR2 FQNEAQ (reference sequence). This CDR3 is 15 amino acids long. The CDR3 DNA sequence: TGTGCCAGCAGCTTAGGCGTGCCCGTGAACACTGAAGCTTTCTTT. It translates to CASSLGVPVNTEAFF. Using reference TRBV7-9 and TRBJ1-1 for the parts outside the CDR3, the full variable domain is DTGVSQNPRHKITKRGQNVTFRCDPISEHNRLYWYRQTLGQGPEFLTYFQNEAQLEKSRLLSDRFSAERPKGSFSTLEIQRTEQGDSAMYLCASSLGVPVNTEAFFGQGTRLTVV.

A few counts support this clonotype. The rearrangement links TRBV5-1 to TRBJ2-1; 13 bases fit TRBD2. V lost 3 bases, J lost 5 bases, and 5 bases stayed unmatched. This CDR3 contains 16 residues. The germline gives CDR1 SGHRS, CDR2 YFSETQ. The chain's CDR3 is CASSYPTSGGNNEQFF. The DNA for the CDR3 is TGCGCCAGCAGCTACCCGACTAGCGGGGGGAACAATGAGCAGTTCTTC. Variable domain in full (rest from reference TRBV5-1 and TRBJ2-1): KAGVTQTPRYLIKTRGQQVTLSCSPISGHRSVSWYQQTPGQGLQFLFEYFSETQRNKGNFPGRFSGRQFSNSRSEMNVSTLELGDSALYLCASSYPTSGGNNEQFFGPGTRLTVL.

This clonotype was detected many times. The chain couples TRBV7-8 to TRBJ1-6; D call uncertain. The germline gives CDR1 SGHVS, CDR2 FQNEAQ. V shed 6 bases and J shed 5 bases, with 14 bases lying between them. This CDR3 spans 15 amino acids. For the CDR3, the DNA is TGTGCCAGCAGAGCTCTTTTCCCCCATAATTCACCCCTCCACTTT. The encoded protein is CASRALFPHNSPLHF.

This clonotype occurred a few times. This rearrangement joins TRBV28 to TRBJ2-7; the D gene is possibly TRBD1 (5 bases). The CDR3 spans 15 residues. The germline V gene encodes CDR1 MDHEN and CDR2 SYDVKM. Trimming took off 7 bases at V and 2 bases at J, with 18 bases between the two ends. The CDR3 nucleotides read TGTGCCAGCACCTCGGGCGCAGGGATCGCCTACGAGCAGTACTTC. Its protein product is CASTSGAGIAYEQYF.

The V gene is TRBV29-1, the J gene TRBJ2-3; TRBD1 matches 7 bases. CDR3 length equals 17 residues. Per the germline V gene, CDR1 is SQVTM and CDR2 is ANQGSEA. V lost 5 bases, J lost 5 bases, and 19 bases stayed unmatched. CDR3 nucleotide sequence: TGCAGCGTTCATACCGTATATTTCAAGGGGGCAGGAGATACGCAGTATTTT. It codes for CSVHTVYFKGAGDTQYF.

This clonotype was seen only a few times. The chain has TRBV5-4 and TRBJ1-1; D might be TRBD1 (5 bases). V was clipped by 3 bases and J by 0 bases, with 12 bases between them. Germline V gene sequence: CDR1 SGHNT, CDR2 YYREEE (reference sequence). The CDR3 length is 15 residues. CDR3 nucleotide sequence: TGTGCCAGCAGCTCTCCAGACAGCATGAACACTGAAGCTTTCTTT. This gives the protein CASSSPDSMNTEAFF. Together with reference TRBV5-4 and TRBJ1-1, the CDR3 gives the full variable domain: ETGVTQSPTHLIKTRGQQVTLRCSSQSGHNTVSWYQQALGQGPQFIFQYYREEENGRGNFPPRFSGLQFPNYSSELNVNALELDDSALYLCASSSPDSMNTEAFFGQGTRLTVV.

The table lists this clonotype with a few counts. In DNA, the CDR3 is TGTGCCAGCAGTTACCCGGGAGGGGGGCCATCCAATGAGCAGTTCTTC. It encodes CASSYPGGGPSNEQFF. This chain connects TRBV6-6 to TRBJ2-1, with TRBD2 identical over 8 bases. V trimming: 2 bases; J trimming: 6 bases; junction bases outside the gene matches: 9. The CDR3 runs 16 residues. Looked up from germline, CDR1 is MNHNY and CDR2 is SVGAGI (reference sequence).

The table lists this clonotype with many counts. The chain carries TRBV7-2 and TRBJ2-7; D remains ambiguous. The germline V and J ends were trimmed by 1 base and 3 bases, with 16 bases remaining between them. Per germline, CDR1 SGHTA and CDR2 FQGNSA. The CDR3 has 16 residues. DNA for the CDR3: TGTGCCAGCAGCTTAGGAGTGGGGAACCCTCGCTACGAGCAGTACTTC. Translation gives CASSLGVGNPRYEQYF.

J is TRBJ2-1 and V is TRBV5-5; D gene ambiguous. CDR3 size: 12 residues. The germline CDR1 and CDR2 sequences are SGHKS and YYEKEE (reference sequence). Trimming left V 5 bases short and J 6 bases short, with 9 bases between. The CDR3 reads CASSPAFNEQFF. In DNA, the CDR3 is TGTGCCAGCAGTCCCGCCTTCAATGAGCAGTTCTTC.